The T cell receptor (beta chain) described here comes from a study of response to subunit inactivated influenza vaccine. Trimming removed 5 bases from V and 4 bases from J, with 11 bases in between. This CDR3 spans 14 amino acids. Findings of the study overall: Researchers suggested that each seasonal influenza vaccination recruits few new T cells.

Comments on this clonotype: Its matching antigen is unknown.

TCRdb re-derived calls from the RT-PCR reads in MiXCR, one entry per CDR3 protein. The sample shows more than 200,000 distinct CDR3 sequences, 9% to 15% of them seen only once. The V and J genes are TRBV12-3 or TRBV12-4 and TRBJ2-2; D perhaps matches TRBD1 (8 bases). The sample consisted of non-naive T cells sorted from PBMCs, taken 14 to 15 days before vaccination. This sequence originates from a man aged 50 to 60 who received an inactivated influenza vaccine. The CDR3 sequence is CASSNRGGTGELFF. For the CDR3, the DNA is TGTGCCAGCAGTAACAGGGGGGGCACCGGGGAGCTGTTTTTT.